One and the same sample provided the 2 T cell receptor beta chains below, sequenced in a study of graft-versus-host responses after intestinal transplantation (dated by TCRdb to the early 2020s). Libraries were prepared through the immunoSEQ multiplex PCR assay. Drawn from immuneACCESS, this table holds only the in-frame rearrangements with V and J called that TCRdb kept. Clones are partly lost; checked studies trace under half to an unresolved V gene and leave the rest unexplained. The sample profile shows roughly 20,000 clones; more than 30% of them were found once. The ten largest clonotypes hold 0.9% of the sample. Explained via the paper, the time point label denotes: cells obtained before transplantation from donor or recipient. Here the sequenced sample was alloreactive CD4+ T cells from a mixed lymphocyte reaction culture, taken before intestinal transplant. What the cell subset or site label conveys for this sample: CFSE-low proliferating T cells sorted from approximately 6-day pre-transplant mixed lymphocyte reaction (GvH or HvG direction). These receptors all come from a human patient who received an intestinal transplant.

In this sample, this clone turned up once. The gene calls are TRBV18 and TRBJ2-5; 8 bases are shared with TRBD1. The CDR3 consists of 18 residues. CDR1 is KGHSH, CDR2 LQKENI, per germline. With V trimmed by 2 bases and J by 1 base, 12 bases remained unmatched. CDR3 coding DNA: TGTGCCAGCTCACCAAGAGGGTGGCCAGGGGGCAGCCAAGAGACCCAGTACTTC. Its protein is CASSPRGWPGGSQETQYF.

The rearrangement links TRBV11-3 to TRBJ2-7; 11 nucleotides match TRBD2. J gave up 2 bases and V 2 bases, and 5 bases lay outside the gene matches. The CDR3 spans 16 residues. Germline CDR1 is SGHNT and CDR2 is YENEEA. CDR3 sequence: CASSLRTSGSTYEQYF. CDR3 DNA: TGTGCCAGCAGCTTAAGGACTAGCGGGTCAACCTACGAGCAGTACTTC.